The present TCR beta chain was sequenced within a study of CD8+CD57+ T cells in acquired aplastic anemia. Background on the study: Each DNA sample taken from sorted CD4+ and CD8+ cells came to 3 to 4 ug on average. General observations from the study: The same twenty-nine CD8+ CDR3 sequences occurred in patients and in controls.

Of note for this clonotype: Its antigen is currently unknown.

Germline values: CDR1 LNHNV, CDR2 YYDKDF (reference sequence). V dropped 0 bases and J dropped 6 bases, with 8 bases sitting between them. CDR3 size: 14 residues. For sequencing, patients were chosen who had shown expansion of CD8+CD57+ cells by flow cytometry. The study profiled TCR beta VDJ and CDR3 using genomic DNA as template. TCRdb re-derived calls from the reads in MiXCR, one entry per CDR3 protein. The sample lists approximately 180,000 distinct CDR3 sequences; 48% were seen once. This TCR came from a human donor with aplastic anemia. The genes are TRBV15 and TRBJ1-4; D not resolved. Specimen: sorted CD4+, CD8+, or CD8+CD57+ T cells (not recorded which) from PBMCs. CDR3: CATSREQNHEKLFF. The CDR3 region has the DNA TGTGCCACCAGCAGAGAACAGAACCATGAAAAACTGTTTTTT.